This TCR beta chain derives from a study of blood T cell repertoires in COVID-19. Some clones are missing from TCRdb's copy, which holds only in-frame ones; the method was immunoSEQ multiplex PCR. The sample contains about 310,000 clones, roughly nine tenths of which appear only once. The sequence was obtained from a woman aged 30 to 39 who had recovered from COVID-19. The sample comprised PBMCs or T cells enriched from blood (not recorded which).

DNA of the CDR3: TGTGCCAGCTCACTCTACGCACAGGGGGGCGGCGGCTACGAGCAGTACTTC. It codes for CASSLYAQGGGGYEQYF. The V gene is TRBV18, the J gene TRBJ2-7; 8 bases are a match to TRBD1. Unmatched junction bases numbered 14, after V lost 4 bases and J lost 3 bases. From germline, CDR1 is KGHSH and CDR2 LQKENI. CDR3 size: 17 residues.